The subject of this entry is one T cell receptor (beta chain). This entry comes from a study of OX40 agonist ivuxolimab in advanced cancers. Assay used: immunoSEQ multiplex PCR; TCRdb lists only in-frame clones, some missing. Of roughly 14,000 clones in the sample, roughly 87% were seen once. CDR1 MNHEY and CDR2 SVGAGI come from the germline V gene. CDR3 length: 12 amino acids. Between the trimmed V and J ends, which lost 6 bases and 4 bases, there was a span of 10 bases. The clonotype originates from an adult with an advanced solid tumor such as melanoma, head and neck, liver or kidney cancer. The input for sequencing was CD4+ or CD8+ T cells sorted from blood, taken in a trial of the OX40 agonist ivuxolimab. J is TRBJ2-7 and V is TRBV6-5; tentative D call: TRBD2 (5 bases). This CDR3 reads CASSFTGYEQYF. The DNA for the CDR3 is TGTGCCAGCAGCTTTACGGGGTACGAGCAGTACTTC.